Below, one TCR beta chain is given with its context. The sample belongs to a study of blood T cell repertoires in COVID-19. The authors' processing: Reference gene primer amplification gave nucleated cell count estimates. The table came from immunoSEQ multiplex PCR; TCRdb's copy has only in-frame clones and leaves some out. That table gives V, J and clone size, and the DNA gave D and trimming. The sample yields about 370,000 clones, 80% to 90% seen once. Ages ranged from 18 to 89 years, with residence in approximately 23 US areas. Germline V gives CDR1 LNHDA, CDR2 SQIVND (reference sequence). J lost 1 base, V lost 3 bases, and 6 bases had no gene match. The CDR3 loop spans 16 amino acids.

The TCR originated in a man between 18 and 35 years old who had recovered from COVID-19. The J gene is TRBJ2-1, the V gene TRBV19; 7 nucleotides match TRBD2. The sequenced sample was PBMCs or T cells enriched from blood (not recorded which). This CDR3 is CASSIASGTSYNEQFF. The CDR3 DNA sequence: TGTGCCAGTAGTATCGCTAGCGGCACTTCCTACAATGAGCAGTTCTTC. Combining the CDR3 with reference TRBV19 and TRBJ2-1 gives the whole variable domain DGGITQSPKYLFRKEGQNVTLSCEQNLNHDAMYWYRQDPGQGLRLIYYSQIVNDFQKGDIAEGYSVSREKKESFPLTVTSAQKNPTAFYLCASSIASGTSYNEQFFGPGTRLTVL.